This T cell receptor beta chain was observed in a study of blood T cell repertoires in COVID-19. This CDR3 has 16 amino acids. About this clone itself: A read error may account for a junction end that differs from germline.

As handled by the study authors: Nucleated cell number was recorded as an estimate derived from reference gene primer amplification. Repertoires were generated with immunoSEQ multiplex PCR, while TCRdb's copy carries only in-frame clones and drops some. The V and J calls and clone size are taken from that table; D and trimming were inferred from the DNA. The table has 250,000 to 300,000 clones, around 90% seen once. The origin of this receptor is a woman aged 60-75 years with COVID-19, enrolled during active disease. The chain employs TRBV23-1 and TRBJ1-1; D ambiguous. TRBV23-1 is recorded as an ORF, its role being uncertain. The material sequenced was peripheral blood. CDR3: CASSQPLEVVVVSGAF. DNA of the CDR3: TGCGCCAGCAGTCAACCGCTGGAGGTAGTCGTAGTAAGTGGCGCGTTT.